A single TCR beta chain is shown here with its context. Its antigen is currently not known. Nothing much larger sits one base from this clone, and base qualities are not available. The collaborating institutions used their own protocols to collect whole blood in K2EDTA tubes. For TCRbeta analysis, collaborators shipped samples as frozen whole blood, isolated PBMCs, or DNA extracted from either of those sample types. The data belong to a study of blood T cell repertoires in COVID-19 (TCRdb year 2020). Context from the whole study: Samples covering the acute and convalescent phases of COVID-19 were provided by collaborators in the United States, Italy and Spain. The material from the prospective study consisted of cDNA or gDNA derived from T cells, B-cell-depleted T cells, or PBMCs. Deeply sampled blood TCRbeta repertoires from subjects exposed to, actively infected with, or recovered from COVID-19 were included in the dataset. The repertoires were released in a freely available public database meant as a resource for research on the immune response to SARS-CoV-2. The samples were drawn from the first 160 participants of the ongoing ImmuneRACE study and from 950 to 1,500 subjects provided by 6 global collaborators. A de-identified subject ID, COVID-19 status, age in years and sex were almost always included in the sample metadata. Where available, HLA class I and class II types were obtained from metadata supplied by the sample provider rather than from assay-based typing. Broad study findings and their caveats: How much clinical and demographic metadata was included differed by source and by participant, and the metadata was provided uncurated.

TCRbeta CDR3 regions were amplified from genomic DNA using the immunoSEQ Assay, a bias-controlled multiplex PCR. The authors' analysis ran thus. The number of nucleated cells in each sample was estimated from the amplification of reference gene primers within the assay. Sequence reads were collapsed and filtered to measure the absolute abundance of every unique TCRbeta CDR3 rearrangement. For each sample, productive Simpson clonality was calculated as the square root of Simpson's diversity index across productive rearrangements. Imported from immuneACCESS, the table was reduced by TCRdb to in-frame sequences with V and J called. These copies leave out some clones; in studies compared against another copy, an unresolved V gene accounts for under half, and the cause of the remainder is not known. V, J and clone size were drawn from that table, and D and trimming were deduced from the DNA. A total of over 100,000 clones appear in this sample, roughly 85% of them only once. Clones ranked in the top ten supply 15% to 20% of the sample.

The junction carries 8 bases between V and J, which are trimmed by 2 bases and 7 bases respectively. The CDR3, cysteine through phenylalanine, is 12 amino acids long. The DNA shown is the 36-base CDR3, in frame from base 1. CDR1 and CDR2 are read off the germline V gene as KGHSH and LQKENI. This receptor was obtained from a woman in her sixties or seventies with acute or convalescent COVID-19. Recombination linked TRBV18 to TRBJ1-1; TRBD1 might be the D gene, on 5 matching bases. Sample: peripheral blood. This receptor has the CDR3 CASSPGHREAFF. The DNA reads as follows: TGTGCCAGCTCACCAGGACACCGTGAAGCTTTCTTT.